This TCR beta chain was identified in a study of blood T cell repertoires in COVID-19. Trimming stripped 5 bases from V and 9 bases from J, with 14 bases between. The CDR3 is 13 amino acids. Assay: immunoSEQ multiplex PCR; the TCRdb copy retains only in-frame clones and omits some. The table shows fewer than 350,000 clones, with more than 70% occurring only once. It was during active infection that Seattle patients were enrolled and then longitudinally followed. This clone turned up a few times. Sequenced material: peripheral blood. V gene TRBV12-3 or TRBV12-4 combines with J gene TRBJ1-5; D might be TRBD1 (5 bases). The origin of this receptor is a woman aged 55-75 years with COVID-19, enrolled during active disease. The DNA for the CDR3 is TGTGCCAGCAGTCACCTAGACAGCGTGCCCCAGCATTTT. Protein: CASSHLDSVPQHF.